These 28 T cell receptor beta chains were all obtained from the same sample, sequenced in a study of control samples from healthy donors and cancer patients. Using immunoSEQ multiplex PCR, the repertoire was profiled, and TCRdb retains in-frame clones only, with some absent. The table records approximately 160,000 clones, about 90% of them present only once. Specimen: blood. These receptors were collected from a woman between 25 and 40 years old in good health.

This clone was counted a few times. This chain joins TRBV4-1 and TRBJ1-6; D might be TRBD1 (6 bases). The V end was cut by 2 bases, the J end by 9 bases, with 17 bases between. Germline CDR1 is MGHRA and CDR2 is YSYEKL. The length of the CDR3 is 16 residues. The DNA of the CDR3 is TGCGCCAGCAGCCAAAGCCCCGGGACACCGAGTTCACCCCTCCACTTT. Protein sequence: CASSQSPGTPSSPLHF.

This chain connects TRBV28 to TRBJ1-1, with D perhaps TRBD1 (5 bases). V lost 6 bases, J lost 1 base, and 15 bases lay in between. The CDR3 is 15 amino acids. Germline V lookup: CDR1 MDHEN, CDR2 SYDVKM. The CDR3 sequence is CASRTAGRGNTEAFF. Here the CDR3 DNA reads TGTGCCAGCAGGACCGCAGGGAGAGGGAACACTGAAGCTTTCTTT.

The chain has TRBV5-1 and TRBJ2-3; 10 bases are shared with TRBD2. This CDR3 is 15 amino acids long. Germline lookup yields CDR1 SGHRS and CDR2 YFSETQ. The trim removed 5 bases at V and 3 bases at J, leaving 6 bases unmatched. As DNA, the CDR3 is TGCGCCAGCAGAATGACTAGCGGGTCTACAGATACGCAGTATTTT. It specifies CASRMTSGSTDTQYF. The full variable domain, completed using reference TRBV5-1 and TRBJ2-3, is KAGVTQTPRYLIKTRGQQVTLSCSPISGHRSVSWYQQTPGQGLQFLFEYFSETQRNKGNFPGRFSGRQFSNSRSEMNVSTLELGDSALYLCASRMTSGSTDTQYFGPGTRLTVL.

The chain employs TRBV11-1 and TRBJ2-3; 7 nucleotides match TRBD1. CDR1 SGHAT and CDR2 FQDESV come from the germline V gene (reference sequence). J lost 8 bases, V lost 3 bases, and 5 bases had no gene match. This CDR3 is built from 13 residues. CDR3 sequence (DNA): TGTGCCAGCAGCTTCAAGGGGGCTTTTACGCAGTATTTT. Protein product: CASSFKGAFTQYF.

The chain couples TRBV30 to TRBJ2-5, with 7 bases aligning to TRBD2. J gave up 5 bases and V 0 bases, and 15 bases lay outside the gene matches. Germline CDR1 GTSNPN, CDR2 SVGIG (reference sequence). This CDR3 is 17 amino acids long. The CDR3 reads CAWSVRRASGWGETQYF. The CDR3 DNA follows: TGTGCCTGGAGTGTACGACGTGCTAGCGGTTGGGGGGAGACCCAGTACTTC.

This chain links TRBV12-5 with TRBJ1-5; D gene uncertain. Trimming removed 2 bases at V and 9 bases at J, with 14 bases between. This CDR3 contains 14 residues. The V gene's germline CDR1 is LGHNT and CDR2 FRNRAP. For the CDR3, the DNA is TGTGCTAGTGGTTTGCAACACCGGGTAAGGCCCCAGCATTTT. It specifies CASGLQHRVRPQHF.

CDR3 sequence reads: CASSRVVLRGGFEETQYF. The CDR3 nucleotides read TGCGCCAGCAGCCGTGTTGTCCTTCGGGGAGGGTTTGAAGAGACCCAGTACTTC. The genes are TRBV4-1 and TRBJ2-5, with 7 bases fitting TRBD2. The CDR3 contains 18 residues. V lost 4 bases and J lost 3; bases outside the gene matches: 17. The V gene's germline CDR1 is MGHRA and CDR2 YSYEKL.

The chain employs TRBV11-2 and TRBJ2-3; 10 bases agree with TRBD1. The CDR3 is made up of 15 amino acids. J was trimmed by 4 bases and V by 4 bases; bases with no gene match: 5. Looked up from germline, CDR1 is SGHAT and CDR2 is FQNNGV. This CDR3 is CASSSQTGGPDTQYF. The CDR3 DNA is TGTGCCAGCAGCTCGCAGACAGGGGGCCCAGATACGCAGTATTTT.

The J gene is TRBJ2-3, the V gene TRBV7-6; weak D call: TRBD1 (7 bases). The germline gives CDR1 SGHVS, CDR2 FNYEAQ. Trimming stripped 4 bases from V and 2 bases from J, with 28 bases between. The CDR3 sequence is 20 residues long. CDR3 sequence reads: CASSSDRARLAVLSTDTQYF. DNA for the CDR3: TGTGCCAGCAGCTCTGACAGGGCGAGATTAGCGGTCCTATCCACAGATACGCAGTATTTT.

V is TRBV5-1 and J is TRBJ2-7; D could derive from TRBD1 or TRBD2 (5 bases each). Trimming took 0 bases from V and 3 from J, leaving 13 bases between them. The CDR3 totals 15 residues. CDR1 is SGHRS, CDR2 YFSETQ, per germline. CDR3 sequence (DNA): TGCGCCAGCAGCTTGGAAACGGGACGGAACTACGAGCAGTACTTC. Its translation is CASSLETGRNYEQYF. Full variable domain (missing parts from reference TRBV5-1 and TRBJ2-7): KAGVTQTPRYLIKTRGQQVTLSCSPISGHRSVSWYQQTPGQGLQFLFEYFSETQRNKGNFPGRFSGRQFSNSRSEMNVSTLELGDSALYLCASSLETGRNYEQYFGPGTRLTVT.

This rearrangement joins TRBV12-3 or TRBV12-4 to TRBJ1-1; D is unresolved. This CDR3 spans 12 amino acids. Trimming removed 6 bases from V and 4 bases from J, with 9 bases in between. The CDR3 nucleotides read TGTGCCAGCAGCGGGGATCGCACTGAAGCTTTCTTT. Translating it yields CASSGDRTEAFF.

V is TRBV6-6 and J is TRBJ1-1; no firm D call. Trimming stripped 0 bases from V and 3 bases from J, with 11 bases between. CDR3 size: 15 residues. Germline V gene data show CDR1 as MNHNY and CDR2 as SVGAGI (reference sequence). In nucleotides, the CDR3 is TGTGCCAGCAGTTACTCGACCTCGACGGACACTGAAGCTTTCTTT. Protein product: CASSYSTSTDTEAFF.

The chain employs TRBV6-1 and TRBJ2-2; D assignment may be TRBD1 or TRBD2 (5 bases each). This CDR3 spans 16 amino acids. From germline, CDR1 is MNHNS and CDR2 SASEGT. With 2 bases removed from V and 4 bases from J, the gap between germline ends came to 14 bases. CDR3 DNA sequence: TGTGCCAGCAGTGAATTGACCGGGGACGGCACCGGGGAGCTGTTTTTT. Its translation is CASSELTGDGTGELFF.

This chain connects TRBV13 to TRBJ2-1; the match to TRBD1 covers 7 bases. CDR1 PRHDT and CDR2 FYEKMQ come from the germline V gene (reference sequence). The CDR3 runs 14 residues. Trimming took 6 bases from V and 8 from J; bases not matched to a gene: 10. Here the CDR3 DNA reads TGTGCCAGCAGGGACCGACAGGGTCAGGATGAGCAGTTCTTC. It codes for CASRDRQGQDEQFF.

The V call is TRBV10-1, the J call TRBJ2-2; no definite D call. This CDR3 has 14 residues. The V and J ends lost 6 bases and 7 bases respectively, with 15 bases between them. Per germline, CDR1 WNHNN and CDR2 SYGVQD (reference sequence). CDR3 sequence reads: CASSDEGRNGELFF. The CDR3 nucleotides read TGCGCCAGCAGCGATGAAGGGCGAAACGGGGAGCTGTTTTTT.

This chain joins TRBV6-5 and TRBJ2-7; D is unclear. This CDR3 comprises 11 residues. CDR1 is MNHEY and CDR2 is SVGAGI in the germline V gene. The V and J ends lost 4 bases and 5 bases respectively, with 6 bases between them. The DNA of the CDR3 is TGTGCCAGCAGTTTTGGCAACGAGCAGTACTTC. Its translation is CASSFGNEQYF.

The chain joins TRBV11-3 to TRBJ2-7; the D gene is possibly TRBD1 (6 bases). The V and J ends lost 3 bases and 5 bases respectively, with 11 bases between them. Germline V gene sequence: CDR1 SGHNT, CDR2 YENEEA. The CDR3 extends over 13 amino acids. The CDR3 DNA is TGTGCCAGCAGCTTTGTCAGGGGAGACGAGCAGTACTTC. It translates to CASSFVRGDEQYF. The variable domain in full, with the rest retrieved from reference TRBV11-3 and TRBJ2-7, is EAGVVQSPRYKIIEKKQPVAFWCNPISGHNTLYWYLQNLGQGPELLIRYENEEAVDDSQLPKDRFSAERLKGVDSTLKIQPAELGDSAVYLCASSFVRGDEQYFGPGTRLTVT.

This clone occurred once. An end of the junction differs from the germline gene, which may be a read error. V is TRBV6-5 and J is TRBJ2-1; 10 bases fit TRBD2. The germline V gene has CDR1 MNHEY and CDR2 SVGAGI. The CDR3 has 15 residues. The CDR3 is CACSSASGSSNEQFF. CDR3 DNA sequence: TGTGCCTGCAGTTCAGCTAGCGGGAGTTCGAATGAGCAGTTCTTC.

This chain uses TRBV7-9 with TRBJ1-3, with D unclear. Germline CDR1 SEHNR, CDR2 FQNEAQ (reference sequence). The V end was cut by 1 base, the J end by 1 base, with 14 bases between. The CDR3 has 17 amino acids. The CDR3 protein is CASSLGDMSDSGNTIYF. In DNA form, the CDR3 reads TGTGCCAGCAGCTTAGGGGATATGAGCGATTCTGGAAACACCATATATTTT.

Worth noting for this clone: The same CDR3 also results from other DNA sequences found in this sample. V is TRBV24-1 and J is TRBJ1-5; a weak D match, TRBD1 (6 bases). This CDR3 has 14 residues. The V and J ends lost 4 bases and 6 bases respectively, with 12 bases between them. Germline V gene lookup returns CDR1 KGHDR and CDR2 SFDVKD. The CDR3 sequence: CATSEGARGQPQHF. Here the CDR3 DNA reads TGTGCCACCAGTGAGGGGGCGCGAGGTCAGCCCCAGCATTTT.

V and J are TRBV12-3 or TRBV12-4 and TRBJ1-5; D unclear. The CDR3 totals 13 residues. Trimming took off 3 bases at V and 0 bases at J, with 3 bases between the two ends. The CDR3, as DNA: TGTGCCAGCAGTTTGAATAGCAATCAGCCCCAGCATTTT. The encoded protein is CASSLNSNQPQHF.

This CDR3 is CASSNRLEETQYF. The CDR3 DNA sequence: TGCGCCAGCAGTAACAGACTCGAAGAGACCCAGTACTTC. This rearrangement joins TRBV5-1 to TRBJ2-5; D is uncertain. This CDR3 is 13 amino acids long. The germline V and J ends were trimmed by 5 bases and 3 bases, with 11 bases remaining between them. The germline V gene encodes CDR1 SGHRS and CDR2 YFSETQ.

This chain uses TRBV27 with TRBJ2-2; 8 bases are shared with TRBD2. The trim removed 6 bases at V and 6 bases at J, leaving 9 bases unmatched. Germline values: CDR1 MNHEY, CDR2 SMNVEV (reference sequence). This CDR3 is built from 15 residues. CDR3 coding DNA: TGTGCCAGCAGCTTGACTAGCGTGAGCCCCGGGGAGCTGTTTTTT. Amino acid sequence: CASSLTSVSPGELFF.

The chain has TRBV28 and TRBJ2-7, with a weak D call TRBD1 (6 bases). The CDR3 is 15 amino acids. In germline, CDR1 is MDHEN, CDR2 SYDVKM. V shed 3 bases and J shed 4 bases, with 16 bases lying between them. CDR3 bases: TGTGCCAGCAGTTTTGAGGGGGATTACCAATACGAGCAGTACTTC. The encoded protein is CASSFEGDYQYEQYF.

This chain connects TRBV29-1 to TRBJ1-5, with 7 bases that match TRBD1. V lost 6 bases and J lost 5; bases outside the gene matches: 7. CDR1 is SQVTM, CDR2 ANQGSEA, per germline. CDR3 length: 13 residues. The CDR3 spells CSVQGQLDQPQHF. The CDR3 DNA follows: TGCAGCGTCCAGGGACAGCTCGATCAGCCCCAGCATTTT.

This sequence joins TRBV3-1 (or the pseudogene TRBV3-2) and TRBJ1-1; tentatively, D is TRBD1 (5 bases). V was trimmed by 6 bases and J by 0 bases, leaving 20 bases between them. Germline lookup yields CDR1 LGHDT and CDR2 YNNKEL (reference sequence). This CDR3 has 17 amino acids. DNA of the CDR3: TGTGCCAGCAGTCCCGAAACCTCCGGGACTGTGAACACTGAAGCTTTCTTT. It codes for CASSPETSGTVNTEAFF.

V gene TRBV4-1 combines with J gene TRBJ1-2; TRBD1 agrees at 10 bases. Germline-derived CDR1 and CDR2 are MGHRA and YSYEKL. Trimming took 2 bases from V and 4 from J; bases not matched to a gene: 4. The CDR3 extends over 15 amino acids. The DNA of the CDR3 is TGCGCCAGCAGCCAAACGACAGGGGGCGGCTATGGCTACACCTTC. Amino acids: CASSQTTGGGYGYTF.

The V and J genes are TRBV7-9 and TRBJ1-4, with 8 bases lining up with TRBD1. The CDR3 extends over 16 amino acids. Per germline, CDR1 SEHNR and CDR2 FQNEAQ (reference sequence). V dropped 5 bases and J dropped 1; count of bases not matched to a gene: 6. The CDR3 DNA reads TGTGCCAGCAGCACTGCCGGGACAGGAACTAATGAAAAACTGTTTTTT. It codes for CASSTAGTGTNEKLFF.